The entry that follows covers one T cell receptor (beta chain) sequence. Per the original data handling: Reference gene primer amplification in the assay estimated nucleated cell counts. Here immunoSEQ multiplex PCR was the method, and the copy in TCRdb shows in-frame clones only, minus some. The V and J calls and clone size are taken from that table; D and trimming were inferred from the DNA. The sample holds 350,000 to 450,000 clones, 75% to 90% seen once. Germline values: CDR1 MNHEY, CDR2 SMNVEV (reference sequence). With V trimmed by 5 bases and J by 6 bases, 1 base remained unmatched. There are 12 residues in the CDR3. The record originates from a study of blood T cell repertoires in COVID-19. Turning to the study itself: Samples came from the United States, Italy and Spain, spanning acute and convalescent COVID-19. T cells, B-cell-depleted T cells, or PBMCs supplied cDNA or gDNA.

Seattle researchers signed up patients amid active infection and tracked them longitudinally. This TCR came from a woman aged 40 to 50 with COVID-19, enrolled during active disease. What was sequenced was peripheral blood. The chain couples TRBV27 to TRBJ1-2; 9 bases match TRBD1. This CDR3 reads CASSTGGHGYTF. CDR3 coding DNA: TGTGCCAGCAGTACAGGGGGCCATGGCTACACCTTC.